A selection of T cell receptor beta chains follows, all from one sample in a study of blood T cells in healthy people across ages. MiXCR was run by TCRdb on the 5' RACE reads, yielding one entry per CDR3 protein. The sample consists of 1.5 million to 1.9 million distinct CDR3 sequences, 35% to 45% of them appearing once. Sequencing was done on a sample of blood. The source is a young woman in good health. Each CDR3 is given with its conserved first and last residue. A D gene is named only where the DNA matches it firmly. For some rows the clone size is stated as once, few or many, or as a class when expanded; others skip it.

TRBV14	TRBJ2-5	14	.	few	TGTGCTAGCAGCCTTTGGAGGACAGAAGAGACCCAGTACTTC	CASSLWRTEETQYF
TRBV2	TRBJ2-3	14	.	few	TGTGCCAGCACCAAACATGCTAGCACAGATACGCAGTATTTT	CASTKHASTDTQYF
TRBV7-2	TRBJ1-1	15	.	.	TGTGCCAGCAGCTTTCCTAACAGAGTGAACACTGAAGCTTTCTTT	CASSFPNRVNTEAFF
TRBV9	TRBJ2-2	16	.	.	TGTGCCAGCAGCCTCAGGGGCGTTGACTACACCGGGGAGCTGTTTTTT	CASSLRGVDYTGELFF
TRBV12-3/TRBV12-4	TRBJ1-2	14	TRBD1	.	TGTGCCAGCAGACCCACAGGGGGCGACTATGGCTACACCTTC	CASRPTGGDYGYTF
TRBV20-1	TRBJ2-7	13	.	.	TGCAGTGCTAGAGATAGCGGCTCCTACGAGCAGTACTTC	CSARDSGSYEQYF
TRBV10-3	TRBJ2-7	13	.	.	TGTGCCATCAGTGAGTCGAGGGGGGACGAGCAGTACTTC	CAISESRGDEQYF
TRBV29-1	TRBJ2-7	10	.	many	TGCAGCGTTGTGTACTACGAGCAGTACTTC	CSVVYYEQYF
TRBV29-1	TRBJ2-7	13	.	.	TGCAGCGTGAGACAGCTATATGGGAACGAGCAGTACTTC	CSVRQLYGNEQYF
TRBV20-1	TRBJ2-7	17	.	few	TGCAGTGCTAGAGACAATACCCGGGGCATTTCCTCCTACGAGCAGTACTTC	CSARDNTRGISSYEQYF
TRBV5-1	TRBJ2-7	17	TRBD1	.	TGCGCCAGCAGCAAATTTGGCCGGGACAGGAGTGACAATGAGCAGTACTTC	CASSKFGRDRSDNEQYF
TRBV7-3	TRBJ2-1	14	.	.	TGTGCCAGCAGCTTATCCGGGACAAAGGATGAGCAGTTCTTC	CASSLSGTKDEQFF
TRBV4-1	TRBJ1-5	13	.	.	TGCGCCAGCGGCCGTACTTGGAATCAGCCCCAGCATTTT	CASGRTWNQPQHF
TRBV4-1	TRBJ2-5	15	TRBD1	.	TGCGCCAGCAGCCAACAACCCAGGGGGATAGAGACCCAGTACTTC	CASSQQPRGIETQYF
TRBV6-6	TRBJ2-1	15	.	.	TGTGCCAGCGCTTACATTTCACGATCCTACAATGAGCAGTTCTTC	CASAYISRSYNEQFF
TRBV12-3/TRBV12-4	TRBJ1-1	12	.	.	TGTGCCAGCACCCGAGGGAGTACTGAAGCTTTCTTT	CASTRGSTEAFF
TRBV20-1	TRBJ2-3	14	TRBD2	.	TGCAGTGCTAGGGCGGGGGGGATCACAGATACGCAGTATTTT	CSARAGGITDTQYF
TRBV9	TRBJ2-3	13	.	few	TGTGCCAGCAGCGAAAGGACTGGGGATACGCAGTATTTT	CASSERTGDTQYF
TRBV3-1	TRBJ2-1	15	TRBD2	few	TGTGCCAGCAGGGGGAGGGGCGGGAGAGGTAATGAGCAGTTCTTC	CASRGRGGRGNEQFF
TRBV3-1	TRBJ1-2	12	.	few	TGTGCCAGCAGCCAAGAAACCGGGGGCTACACCTTC	CASSQETGGYTF
TRBV6-1	TRBJ2-1	13	.	few	TGTGCCAGCAGTGAATGGCAGGGGAAAAGGCAGTTCTTC	CASSEWQGKRQFF
TRBV28	TRBJ2-1	17	TRBD1	.	TGTGCCAGCAGTTACACCCGGGGGACAGGTTGGTGGAATGAGCAGTTCTTC	CASSYTRGTGWWNEQFF
TRBV4-3	TRBJ2-1	16	.	many	TGCGCCAGCAGCCAAGATACGGGGGCGAGCTACAATGAGCAGTTCTTC	CASSQDTGASYNEQFF
TRBV29-1	TRBJ1-2	13	.	few	TGCAGCGTTGGCCATCCGGGGGCTGGAGGCTACACCTTC	CSVGHPGAGGYTF
TRBV20-1	TRBJ1-5	17	.	few	TGCAGTGCTAGAGATCCAGGGGAGGTTGACCGCAATCAGCCCCAGCATTTT	CSARDPGEVDRNQPQHF
TRBV12-3/TRBV12-4	TRBJ1-2	14	.	.	TGTGCCAGCGGCGGGGGGTCTGTCACTCGCGGCTACACCTTC	CASGGGSVTRGYTF
TRBV7-2	TRBJ2-1	16	TRBD2	few	TGTGCCAGCAGAATATACGTAGCGGGAGTCTTCAATGAGCAGTTCTTC	CASRIYVAGVFNEQFF
TRBV27	TRBJ1-6	13	.	.	TGTGCCACCTCGGACAGCTATAATTCACCCCTCCACTTT	CATSDSYNSPLHF
TRBV2	TRBJ2-1	15	.	few	TGTGCCAGCAGTGAAGAGGGGGGGTCCTACAATGAGCAGTTCTTC	CASSEEGGSYNEQFF
TRBV5-6	TRBJ2-1	12	.	.	TGTGCCAGCAGCTCGACACAAGATGAGCAGTTCTTC	CASSSTQDEQFF
TRBV12-3/TRBV12-4	TRBJ2-2	13	.	few	TGTGCCAGCATGGGGCGGGAACACGGGGAGCTGTTTTTT	CASMGREHGELFF